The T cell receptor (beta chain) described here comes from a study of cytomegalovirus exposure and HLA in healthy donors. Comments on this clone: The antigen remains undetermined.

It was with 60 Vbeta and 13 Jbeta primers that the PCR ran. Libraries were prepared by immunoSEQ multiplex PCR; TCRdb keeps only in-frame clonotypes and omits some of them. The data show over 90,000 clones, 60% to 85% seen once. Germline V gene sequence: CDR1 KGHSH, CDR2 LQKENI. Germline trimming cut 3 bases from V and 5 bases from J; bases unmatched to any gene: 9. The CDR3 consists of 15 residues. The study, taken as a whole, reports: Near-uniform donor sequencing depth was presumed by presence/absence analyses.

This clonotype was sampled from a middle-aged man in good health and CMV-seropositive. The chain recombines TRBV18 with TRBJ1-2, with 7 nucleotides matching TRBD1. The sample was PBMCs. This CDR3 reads CASSPPTGIEYGYTF. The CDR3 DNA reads TGTGCCAGCTCACCCCCGACAGGGATCGAGTATGGCTACACCTTC.